This T cell receptor (beta chain) emerged from a study of cytomegalovirus exposure and HLA in healthy donors. Study findings and constraints: Later analysis placed DRB1 highest and HLA-C lowest in TCR association rates, which differed by HLA locus. Several V segments, TRBV6-2 and TRBV6-3 among them, could not be told apart and were dropped. Using a false discovery rate of 0.05, a later analysis showed that 15,000 to 20,000 TCR beta sequences were associated with HLA alleles.

V gave up 0 bases and J gave up 4 bases, with 13 bases separating them. The CDR3 totals 15 residues. The germline gives CDR1 GTSNPN, CDR2 SVGIG (reference sequence). 60 Vbeta and 13 Jbeta primers were used in PCR. Produced via immunoSEQ multiplex PCR; TCRdb's table is partial and in-frame only. Its clone listing holds about 150,000 clones. In regard to this clone: Its antigen is not known.

Sequencing used PBMCs. The gene calls are TRBV30 and TRBJ2-1; D may be TRBD2 (6 bases). The sequence was collected from a woman in her fifties or sixties in good health and CMV-seronegative. The CDR3 here is CAWSVTSIVYNEQFF. CDR3 nucleotide sequence: TGTGCCTGGAGTGTGACTAGTATTGTGTACAATGAGCAGTTCTTC.